These 17 T cell receptor beta chains originate from one sample sequenced in a study of regulatory T cells in long-lasting Graves disease. As for time point: newly diagnosed GD, antithyroid drugs for less than 3 months. The TCR library was made from RNA that had been extracted from PBMCs in TRIzol. With iRepertoire HTBI primers and Arm-PCR of CDR3 regions, TCR beta libraries were built. TCRdb reanalysed the multiplex PCR reads using MiXCR and keeps one entry per CDR3 protein. The data hold about 530,000 distinct CDR3 sequences, with roughly a sixth observed a single time. Another study also made use of these data, one on T cells in Graves' hyperthyroidism and ophthalmopathy.

The specimen comprised peripheral blood mononuclear cells (PBMCs), sampled at new diagnosis, from a patient treated with antithyroid drugs. The receptors come from a woman aged 35 to 59 with Graves disease.

The chain is built from TRBV5-1 and TRBJ2-1; tentative D call: TRBD2 (6 bases). CDR1 and CDR2 from the germline V gene are SGHRS and YFSETQ. This CDR3 is 14 amino acids long. V was shortened by 6 bases and J by 4 bases, with 14 bases between the two germline ends. In nucleotides, the CDR3 is TGCGCCAGCACCCTTGGGGGAGGATACAATGAGCAGTTCTTC. It specifies CASTLGGGYNEQFF.

Ten or more counts support this clonotype. A much more abundant neighbour one base away suggests this may be a read error. The chain uses TRBV2 and TRBJ2-7; D possibly corresponds to TRBD1 (5 bases). V was shortened by 6 bases and J by 3 bases, with 9 bases between the two germline ends. The CDR3 has 12 residues. Per germline, CDR1 SNHLY and CDR2 FYNNEI. The CDR3 DNA is TGTGCCAGCAGACCCGACAGCTACGAGCAGTACTTC. As protein: CASRPDSYEQYF.

This clonotype was found many times. The rearrangement links TRBV18 to TRBJ2-7; 7 positions match TRBD2. The V segment lost 5 bases and the J segment 7 bases; nucleotides outside the gene matches: 11. Germline V lookup: CDR1 KGHSH, CDR2 LQKENI. The length of the CDR3 is 14 residues. The CDR3 loop reads CASSESRTGGEQYF. The CDR3 DNA reads as TGTGCCAGCTCAGAATCACGGACCGGGGGGGAGCAGTACTTC.

This clonotype was counted a few times. Since the CDR3 does not end with the conserved phenylalanine or tryptophan, this likely comes from a read error. The gene calls are TRBV12-3 or TRBV12-4 and TRBJ2-1, with 7 bases lining up with TRBD2. V lost 6 bases, J lost 7 bases, and 18 bases stayed unmatched. The CDR3 length is 17 residues. CDR3 DNA sequence: TGTGCCAGCAGCCCATCCCACCTCGCGGGGGAAGGGAATGAGCAGTTCTCC. Residues: CASSPSHLAGEGNEQFS.

This clonotype came up many times. V is TRBV5-6 and J is TRBJ2-1; D is unresolved. V lost 0 bases and J lost 0, with 10 bases in between. Germline loops: CDR1 SGHDT, CDR2 YYEEEE. The CDR3 runs to 16 residues. The CDR3 DNA sequence: TGTGCCAGCAGCTTGGAACTCTCGAGCTCCTACAATGAGCAGTTCTTC. Amino acids: CASSLELSSSYNEQFF.

The J gene is TRBJ1-3, the V gene TRBV15; the D gene is possibly TRBD1 (5 bases). Per germline, CDR1 LNHNV and CDR2 YYDKDF (reference sequence). There are 13 residues in the CDR3. Trimming removed 5 bases from V and 5 bases from J, with 10 bases in between. The CDR3 sequence is CATSSGHRNTIYF. The DNA of the CDR3 is TGTGCCACCAGCTCCGGACACCGAAACACCATATATTTT.

This clonotype appeared many times. The chain recombines TRBV12-5 with TRBJ2-1, with 8 bases that match TRBD1. Germline values: CDR1 LGHNT, CDR2 FRNRAP. The CDR3 runs 22 residues. With 5 bases clipped from V and 0 bases from J, the junction kept 24 bases outside the gene matches. This CDR3 is CASGGGVSGVSGTGHSYNEQFF. The CDR3 bases are TGTGCTAGTGGTGGTGGGGTCAGTGGCGTTTCCGGGACAGGACACTCCTACAATGAGCAGTTCTTC.

This clonotype was seen many times. V and J are TRBV12-3 or TRBV12-4 and TRBJ2-7; TRBD2 matches 12 bases. The CDR3 has 17 residues. V was pared by 5 bases and J by 1 base, with 9 bases of the junction left unmatched. CDR3 nucleotide sequence: TGTGCCAGCAGTCCGGGGACTAGCGGGTACAGATCCTACGAGCAGTACTTC. Encoded protein: CASSPGTSGYRSYEQYF.

This chain connects TRBV19 to TRBJ1-2; D is unclear. The CDR3 runs 14 residues. Trimming took 5 bases from V and 4 from J, leaving 14 bases between them. CDR1 is LNHDA, CDR2 SQIVND, per germline (reference sequence). The CDR3 protein is CASSSLTEGYGYTF. The CDR3, as DNA: TGTGCCAGTAGTTCATTGACCGAGGGCTATGGCTACACCTTC.

The chain joins TRBV15 to TRBJ2-7; tentatively, D is TRBD1 or TRBD2 (5 bases each). The CDR3 is 15 residues long. Deletions cut 0 bases from V and 3 bases from J, with 12 bases between. Germline V gene sequence: CDR1 LNHNV, CDR2 YYDKDF (reference sequence). In DNA form, the CDR3 reads TGTGCCACCAGCAGAGATAGGGGACGATTCTACGAGCAGTACTTC. Translation gives CATSRDRGRFYEQYF.

This clonotype was recorded a few times. V gene TRBV2 combines with J gene TRBJ2-2, with 8 nucleotides matching TRBD1. The length of the CDR3 is 15 residues. Germline values: CDR1 SNHLY, CDR2 FYNNEI. J gave up 5 bases and V 6 bases, and 8 bases lay outside the gene matches. The CDR3 loop is CASSRGQGYTGELFF. CDR3 nucleotides: TGTGCCAGCAGCCGCGGACAGGGCTATACCGGGGAGCTGTTTTTT.

This clonotype has a handful of counts. This chain uses TRBV29-1 with TRBJ2-1; maybe TRBD2 (6 bases). V lost 4 bases and J 7 bases, leaving 17 bases between the germline ends. From germline, CDR1 is SQVTM and CDR2 ANQGSEA. The CDR3 is 14 residues long. DNA for the CDR3: TGCAGCGTTGTAATAGCGGTTGGGGGGAATGAGCAGTTCTTC. Its protein product is CSVVIAVGGNEQFF.

This clonotype was seen at least ten times. V is TRBV20-1 and J is TRBJ2-3; D tentatively fits TRBD1 or TRBD2 (6 bases each). This CDR3 spans 14 amino acids. CDR1 DFQATT and CDR2 SNEGSKA come from the germline V gene (reference sequence). V lost 4 bases, J lost 6 bases, and 17 bases lay in between. The CDR3 DNA reads TGCAGTGCTAAACGATCCCGGGGGCCCGATACGCAGTATTTT. It is translated as CSAKRSRGPDTQYF.

This rearrangement joins TRBV6-1 to TRBJ2-4; 11 bases are shared with TRBD2. The last part of the DNA fits TRBJ2-5 better; the J call may be wrong. This CDR3 has 14 residues. In germline, CDR1 is MNHNS, CDR2 SASEGT. CDR3 residues: CASRPTSGGKTQYF. The CDR3 DNA reads TGTGCCAGCAGACCCACTAGCGGGGGAAAGACCCAGTACTTC.

This clonotype was seen ten or more times. The genes are TRBV6-1 and TRBJ2-1; possibly TRBD1 for D (6 bases). This CDR3 is built from 14 residues. V was trimmed by 2 bases and J by 10 bases, leaving 15 bases between them. Germline CDR1 and CDR2: MNHNS and SASEGT. The CDR3 DNA follows: TGTGCCAGCAGTGAATACCCCTACAGGGCCGAGCAGTTCTTC. Translating it yields CASSEYPYRAEQFF.

This clonotype was observed many times. The gene calls are TRBV6-1 and TRBJ1-2, with TRBD1 matching over 7 bases. V was pared by 2 bases and J by 7 bases, with 4 bases of the junction left unmatched. CDR1 MNHNS and CDR2 SASEGT come from the germline V gene. The CDR3 is 13 amino acids. The CDR3 nucleotides read TGTGCCAGCAGTGAACAGGGGGTTGGTGGCTACACCTTC. Residues: CASSEQGVGGYTF.

The V and J genes are TRBV30 and TRBJ1-4, with D possibly being TRBD1 (6 bases). CDR1 and CDR2 (germline): GTSNPN, SVGIG (reference sequence). V dropped 7 bases and J dropped 4 bases, with 16 bases sitting between them. CDR3 length equals 14 residues. The CDR3 DNA sequence: TGTGCCTACTCCACCGGGACAAGTAATGAAAAACTGTTTTTT. Amino acids: CAYSTGTSNEKLFF.